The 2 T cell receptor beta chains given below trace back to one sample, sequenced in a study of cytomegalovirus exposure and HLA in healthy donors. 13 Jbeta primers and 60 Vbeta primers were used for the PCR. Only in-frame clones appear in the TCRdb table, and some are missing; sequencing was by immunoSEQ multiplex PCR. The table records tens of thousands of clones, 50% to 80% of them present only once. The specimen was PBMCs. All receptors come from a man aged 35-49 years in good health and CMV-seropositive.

The CDR3 nucleotides are TGTGCCATCGGGGGGGCTCACCAAGAGACCCAGTACTTC. It translates to CAIGGAHQETQYF. This chain joins TRBV10-3 and TRBJ2-5; the D gene is possibly TRBD2 (7 bases). The CDR3 spans 13 residues. Germline assignment: CDR1 ENHRY and CDR2 SYGVKD. V was clipped by 8 bases and J by 0 bases, with 10 bases between them.

CDR3: CASSPDGGTQYF. In DNA form, the CDR3 reads TGCGCCAGCAGCCCGGACGGGGGTACGCAGTATTTT. This chain connects TRBV5-1 to TRBJ2-3; maybe TRBD2 (6 bases). Per germline, CDR1 SGHRS and CDR2 YFSETQ. The CDR3 runs to 12 residues. The germline V and J ends were trimmed by 4 bases and 8 bases, with 11 bases remaining between them.